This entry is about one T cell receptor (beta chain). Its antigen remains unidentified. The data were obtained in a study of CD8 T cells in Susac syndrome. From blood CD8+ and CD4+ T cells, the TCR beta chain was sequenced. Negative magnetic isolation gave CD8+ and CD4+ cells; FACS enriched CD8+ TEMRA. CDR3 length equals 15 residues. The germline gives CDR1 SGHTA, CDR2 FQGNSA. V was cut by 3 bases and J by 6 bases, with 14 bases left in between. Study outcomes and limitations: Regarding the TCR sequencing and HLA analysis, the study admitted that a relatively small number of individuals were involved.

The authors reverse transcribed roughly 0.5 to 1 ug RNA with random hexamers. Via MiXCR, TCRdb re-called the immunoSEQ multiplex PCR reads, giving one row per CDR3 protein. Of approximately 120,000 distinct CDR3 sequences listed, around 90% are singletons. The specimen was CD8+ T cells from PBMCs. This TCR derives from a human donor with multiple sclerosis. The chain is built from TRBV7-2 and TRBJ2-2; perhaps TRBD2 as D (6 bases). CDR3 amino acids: CASSLYPGLPGELFF. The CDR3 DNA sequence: TGTGCCAGCAGCTTGTACCCGGGACTCCCCGGGGAGCTGTTTTTT.